These 24 T cell receptor beta chains were sequenced from one sample in a study of blood T cell repertoires in COVID-19. Profiled with immunoSEQ multiplex PCR; TCRdb holds only in-frame clones, not every one. Of 180,000 or so clones in the sample, around 88% were seen once. The sample taken for sequencing was PBMCs or T cells enriched from blood (not recorded which). All receptors come from a man between 40 and 49 years old with acute COVID-19.

The chain is built from TRBV19 and TRBJ1-5; 7 bases match TRBD1. The CDR3 runs to 18 residues. Germline V CDR1 and CDR2: LNHDA, SQIVND (reference sequence). The V segment lost 3 bases and the J segment 5 bases; nucleotides outside the gene matches: 16. DNA of the CDR3: TGTGCCAGTAGTATGACGAGGGCGAGGGGGCATGCTGATCAGCCCCAGCATTTT. Protein: CASSMTRARGHADQPQHF.

The table lists this clone with a few counts. The chain uses TRBV6-1 and TRBJ1-6; a possible D gene is TRBD1 (5 bases). Germline CDR1 MNHNS, CDR2 SASEGT. Trimming took 3 bases from V and 4 from J, leaving 10 bases between them. The CDR3 runs 15 residues. Here the CDR3 reads CASSDGRGYNSPLHF. CDR3 sequence (DNA): TGTGCCAGCAGTGATGGAAGGGGTTATAATTCACCCCTCCACTTT.

This chain links TRBV7-8 with TRBJ1-6; tentative D call: TRBD1 (6 bases). This CDR3 region has 15 residues. V was clipped by 5 bases and J by 2 bases, with 10 bases between them. The germline V gene encodes CDR1 SGHVS and CDR2 FQNEAQ. The CDR3 DNA reads TGTGCCAGCAGCCCGGGACAAACCTATAATTCACCCCTCCACTTT. It translates to CASSPGQTYNSPLHF.

The rearrangement uses TRBV28 and TRBJ1-2; 10 bases are a match to TRBD1. Germline V gene data show CDR1 as MDHEN and CDR2 as SYDVKM. The V and J ends lost 0 bases and 7 bases, in that order; junction bases with no gene match: 2. CDR3 size: 14 residues. The CDR3 is CASSLWDRGIGYTF. CDR3 in DNA: TGTGCCAGCAGTTTATGGGACAGGGGGATTGGCTACACCTTC.

The CDR3 nucleotides are TGTGCCAGCAGGGGACAGGGAGTCATGAACACTGAAGCTTTCTTT. This codes for CASRGQGVMNTEAFF. This chain connects TRBV5-4 to TRBJ1-1; 9 positions agree with TRBD1. This CDR3 contains 15 residues. Germline CDR1 reads SGHNT; CDR2 reads YYREEE (reference sequence). J lost 0 bases, V lost 5 bases, and 5 bases had no gene match.

V is TRBV29-1 and J is TRBJ1-3; TRBD1 aligns across 7 bases. Losses at the gene ends were 6 bases for V and 1 base for J; bases not matched to a gene: 6. This CDR3 spans 14 amino acids. The germline CDR1 and CDR2 sequences are SQVTM and ANQGSEA. CDR3 in amino acids: CSVLTGPSGNTIYF. The CDR3 region has the DNA TGCAGCGTATTGACAGGGCCGTCTGGAAACACCATATATTTT.

The sample holds a few counts of this clone. The DNA for the CDR3 is TGCGCCAGCAGCGCGGACTTGGGGGGTGAGCAGTACTTC. This translates into CASSADLGGEQYF. This rearrangement joins TRBV5-1 to TRBJ2-7; TRBD2 might be the D (6 bases). CDR1 and CDR2 (germline): SGHRS, YFSETQ. Trimming took 4 bases from V and 7 from J, leaving 15 bases between them. There are 13 residues in the CDR3.

The genes are TRBV7-9 and TRBJ1-2, with 9 bases aligning to TRBD1. V lost 7 bases to trimming and J lost 5 bases; unmatched junction nucleotides: 14. This CDR3 is built from 16 residues. The germline gives CDR1 SEHNR, CDR2 FQNEAQ (reference sequence). CDR3: CASTPGQGHFGYGYTF. DNA for the CDR3: TGTGCCAGCACCCCGGGACAGGGACATTTTGGGTATGGCTACACCTTC.

This clone has a handful of counts. The chain recombines TRBV5-1 with TRBJ2-1, with 12 bases that match TRBD1. Trimming removed 5 bases from V and 5 bases from J; junction bases left unmatched: 2. The CDR3 runs to 14 residues. Germline CDR1 is SGHRS and CDR2 is YFSETQ. CDR3 bases: TGCGCCAGCAGGGGACAGGGGGCCAACAATGAGCAGTTCTTC. Translating it yields CASRGQGANNEQFF.

This chain connects TRBV6-5 to TRBJ2-7; TRBD1 is a possible D gene (6 bases). CDR3 length: 13 residues. Deletions cut 2 bases from V and 4 bases from J, with 9 bases between. Germline V gene lookup returns CDR1 MNHEY and CDR2 SVGAGI. This CDR3 reads CASSYGQTYEQYF. CDR3 coding DNA: TGTGCCAGCAGTTACGGACAGACATACGAGCAGTACTTC.

The chain carries TRBV6-2 or TRBV6-3 and TRBJ1-5; D perhaps matches TRBD1 (6 bases). This CDR3 is 12 amino acids long. Per germline, CDR1 MNHEY and CDR2 SVGEGT. V gave up 5 bases and J gave up 6 bases, with 8 bases separating them. CDR3 DNA: TGTGCCAGCAGTCGACAGGCTCAGCCCCAGCATTTT. It translates to CASSRQAQPQHF.

The chain combines TRBV24-1 with TRBJ1-2; 8 bases match TRBD1. The CDR3 loop spans 16 amino acids. The V and J ends lost 7 bases and 4 bases, in that order; junction bases with no gene match: 13. Germline V gene data show CDR1 as KGHDR and CDR2 as SFDVKD. CDR3 residues: CATSDEQGVNSYGYTF. CDR3 in DNA: TGTGCCACCAGCGATGAACAGGGGGTAAATTCCTATGGCTACACCTTC.

This CDR3 reads CAISEYSGRSYNEQFF. The CDR3 DNA is TGTGCCATCAGTGAGTACAGCGGGAGGTCCTACAATGAGCAGTTCTTC. The rearrangement joins TRBV10-3 to TRBJ2-1; 9 bases line up with TRBD2. V was clipped by 1 base and J by 1 base; unmatched bases: 2. The CDR3 runs to 16 residues. The germline gives CDR1 ENHRY, CDR2 SYGVKD.

The genes are TRBV5-5 and TRBJ2-7; D gene unclear. CDR3 length: 11 amino acids. Trimming shortened V by 4 bases and J by 4 bases, and 6 bases separated the two germline ends. Germline-derived CDR1 and CDR2 are SGHKS and YYEKEE (reference sequence). The CDR3 DNA reads as TGTGCCAGCAGCCTTCCGTACGAGCAGTACTTC. Translated, it gives CASSLPYEQYF.

The rearrangement uses TRBV4-3 and TRBJ2-1; weak D call: TRBD2 (6 bases). The germline V gene encodes CDR1 LGHNA and CDR2 YSLEER. CDR3 size: 17 residues. The ends were cut back, 4 bases at V and 3 bases at J, with 19 bases in the middle. Here the CDR3 reads CASSLGTELAIYNEQFF. Here the CDR3 DNA reads TGCGCCAGCAGCCTGGGAACTGAGCTAGCGATCTACAATGAGCAGTTCTTC.

The rearrangement links TRBV7-2 to TRBJ1-1; possible D gene TRBD1, 6 bases. The V end lost 2 bases, the J end lost 2 bases, and 12 bases lay between the germline ends. The CDR3 is 15 amino acids. The germline V gene has CDR1 SGHTA and CDR2 FQGNSA. The DNA for the CDR3 is TGTGCCAGCAGCTTAACTGTAGGGGGAAACACTGAAGCTTTCTTT. It yields the protein CASSLTVGGNTEAFF.

The chain carries TRBV3-1 (or the pseudogene TRBV3-2) and TRBJ2-2, with 13 bases identical to TRBD2. Germline V gives CDR1 LGHDT, CDR2 YNNKEL (reference sequence). This CDR3 is 17 amino acids long. Trimming at V came to 1 base and at J to 5 bases, leaving 4 bases not matched to a gene. Here the CDR3 reads CASSQGLAGGWTGELFF. The CDR3 DNA reads TGTGCCAGCAGCCAAGGACTAGCGGGAGGTTGGACCGGGGAGCTGTTTTTT.

The V and J genes are TRBV28 and TRBJ1-5, with D possibly being TRBD1 (6 bases). The CDR3 spans 15 residues. The V end was cut by 3 bases, the J end by 4 bases, with 13 bases between. The germline CDR1 and CDR2 sequences are MDHEN and SYDVKM. The chain's CDR3 is CASSFGRRGNQPQHF. The CDR3 bases are TGTGCCAGCAGTTTTGGGCGCAGGGGTAATCAGCCCCAGCATTTT.

The chain recombines TRBV15 with TRBJ2-1; TRBD1 agrees at 7 bases. Losses at the gene ends were 4 bases for V and 7 bases for J; bases not matched to a gene: 10. The length of the CDR3 is 15 residues. CDR1 and CDR2 from the germline V gene are LNHNV and YYDKDF (reference sequence). For the CDR3, the DNA is TGTGCCACCAGCACCTCCGACAGGGTGGGGAATGAGCAGTTCTTC. Residues: CATSTSDRVGNEQFF.

The chain has TRBV27 and TRBJ2-5; 10 bases line up with TRBD2. This CDR3 is built from 16 residues. Losses at the gene ends were 5 bases for V and 0 bases for J; bases not matched to a gene: 6. The germline V gene encodes CDR1 MNHEY and CDR2 SMNVEV (reference sequence). The CDR3 nucleotides read TGTGCCAGCAGTCTGGGGACTAGCGCTAACCAAGAGACCCAGTACTTC. Residues: CASSLGTSANQETQYF.

The chain couples TRBV2 to TRBJ2-1; D may be TRBD2 (6 bases). V was shortened by 2 bases and J by 4 bases, with 9 bases between the two germline ends. The CDR3 has 14 residues. Germline CDR1 and CDR2: SNHLY and FYNNEI. The chain's CDR3 is CASSELAHYNEQFF. The CDR3 bases are TGTGCCAGCAGTGAACTAGCGCATTACAATGAGCAGTTCTTC.

The genes are TRBV27 and TRBJ2-1; D call uncertain. Germline lookup yields CDR1 MNHEY and CDR2 SMNVEV (reference sequence). V lost 7 bases to trimming and J lost 1 base, with 11 bases between them. CDR3 length equals 14 residues. The CDR3 coding sequence is TGTGCCAGCACGTCGAGCGAGTCCTACAATGAGCAGTTCTTC. Protein product: CASTSSESYNEQFF.

The gene calls are TRBV27 and TRBJ1-4, with D possibly TRBD1 on 5 matching bases. Germline V lookup: CDR1 MNHEY, CDR2 SMNVEV (reference sequence). This CDR3 is built from 16 residues. The ends were cut back, 0 bases at V and 5 bases at J, with 13 bases in the middle. The CDR3 loop reads CASSLSPGGTNEKLFF. DNA of the CDR3: TGTGCCAGCAGTTTATCCCCCGGGGGGACGAATGAAAAACTGTTTTTT.

The J gene is TRBJ1-1, the V gene TRBV6-5; D unclear. Germline values: CDR1 MNHEY, CDR2 SVGAGI. Trimming took off 6 bases at V and 1 base at J, with 12 bases between the two ends. The length of the CDR3 is 14 residues. As DNA, the CDR3 is TGTGCCAGCAGACCCGGACGGGGGAACACTGAAGCTTTCTTT. This translates into CASRPGRGNTEAFF.